The rows below give T cell receptor beta chains drawn from one sample of a study of cytomegalovirus exposure and HLA in healthy donors. Profiled with immunoSEQ multiplex PCR; TCRdb holds only in-frame clones, not every one. This sample has about 170,000 clones, with approximately 78% found just once. The sequenced material came from PBMCs. The receptors here all came from a girl aged 2 to 9 in good health and CMV-seropositive. Both conserved end residues are part of each CDR3. Fields, in order: V gene, D gene, clone size, CDR3 length, J gene, CDR3 DNA, CDR3 protein. A D gene is named only where the DNA matches it firmly. For some rows the clone size is stated as once, few or many, or as a class when expanded; others skip it.

v_call: TRBV13; d_call: NA; clone_size: NA; cdr3_length: 12; j_call: TRBJ2-1; cdr3_nt: TGTGCCAGCAGCTTAGGCCCGGTTGAGCAGTTCTTC; cdr3_aa: CASSLGPVEQFF
v_call: TRBV27; d_call: TRBD2; clone_size: NA; cdr3_length: 13; j_call: TRBJ2-5; cdr3_nt: TGTGCCAGCAGACTAGCGGGAGGAAAGACCCAGTACTTC; cdr3_aa: CASRLAGGKTQYF
v_call: TRBV11-2; d_call: TRBD2; clone_size: NA; cdr3_length: 16; j_call: TRBJ2-7; cdr3_nt: TGTGCCAGCAGCCAGGTCCTAGCGGGGCCTACCTACGAGCAGTACTTC; cdr3_aa: CASSQVLAGPTYEQYF
v_call: TRBV5-4; d_call: NA; clone_size: NA; cdr3_length: 18; j_call: TRBJ1-4; cdr3_nt: TGTGCCATACCGATCGACCTATCGATGTTATTGGGGGGTGAAAAACTGTTTTTT; cdr3_aa: CAIPIDLSMLLGGEKLFF
v_call: TRBV4-1; d_call: NA; clone_size: NA; cdr3_length: 18; j_call: TRBJ2-1; cdr3_nt: TGCGCCAGCAGCCATAGGATCTTGGGGGCGGGAGAAGGTGAAGAGCAGTTCTTC; cdr3_aa: CASSHRILGAGEGEEQFF
v_call: TRBV7-8; d_call: NA; clone_size: once; cdr3_length: 14; j_call: TRBJ2-5; cdr3_nt: TGTGCCAGCAGCTTAGCGAGCGCGCCCATGACCCAGTACTTC; cdr3_aa: CASSLASAPMTQYF
v_call: TRBV6-1; d_call: NA; clone_size: NA; cdr3_length: 15; j_call: TRBJ2-1; cdr3_nt: TGTGCCAGCAGTGAATGGGGGACTGGCTACAATGAGCAGTTCTTC; cdr3_aa: CASSEWGTGYNEQFF
v_call: TRBV6-6; d_call: TRBD1; clone_size: once; cdr3_length: 13; j_call: TRBJ1-2; cdr3_nt: TGTGCCAGCAGCCAGACAGGGAACTATGGCTACACCTTC; cdr3_aa: CASSQTGNYGYTF
v_call: TRBV14; d_call: NA; clone_size: NA; cdr3_length: 15; j_call: TRBJ2-1; cdr3_nt: TGTGCCAGCAGCTGGGACTTTAGCTCCTACAATGAGCAGTTCTTC; cdr3_aa: CASSWDFSSYNEQFF
v_call: TRBV27; d_call: TRBD2; clone_size: NA; cdr3_length: 17; j_call: TRBJ2-1; cdr3_nt: TGTGCCTCCAGGGGACTAGCGGGAGGGCCAGGGGACGATGAGCAGTTCTTC; cdr3_aa: CASRGLAGGPGDDEQFF
v_call: TRBV27; d_call: TRBD2; clone_size: NA; cdr3_length: 16; j_call: TRBJ2-3; cdr3_nt: TGTGCCAGCAGTACAACTAGCGGGATAAGCACAGATACGCAGTATTTT; cdr3_aa: CASSTTSGISTDTQYF
v_call: TRBV4-2; d_call: NA; clone_size: NA; cdr3_length: 15; j_call: TRBJ2-5; cdr3_nt: TGTGCCAGCAGCCAAGAGGCCAGAAACCAAGAGACCCAGTACTTC; cdr3_aa: CASSQEARNQETQYF
v_call: TRBV30; d_call: TRBD1; clone_size: once; cdr3_length: 14; j_call: TRBJ2-7; cdr3_nt: TGTGCCGGGTCCCGGGACAGGGGCTCCTACGAGCAGTACTTC; cdr3_aa: CAGSRDRGSYEQYF
v_call: TRBV28; d_call: NA; clone_size: NA; cdr3_length: 15; j_call: TRBJ2-7; cdr3_nt: TGTGCCATTTCCCCCTTCGGGCGGGGTGCCTACGAGCAGTACTTC; cdr3_aa: CAISPFGRGAYEQYF
v_call: TRBV5-4; d_call: NA; clone_size: NA; cdr3_length: 14; j_call: TRBJ1-1; cdr3_nt: TGTGCCAGCAGCTTGGTAGGGGTGGGAACTGAAGCTTTCTTT; cdr3_aa: CASSLVGVGTEAFF
v_call: TRBV6-1; d_call: TRBD2; clone_size: NA; cdr3_length: 14; j_call: TRBJ2-1; cdr3_nt: TGTGCCAGCAGGGGACTAGCGGAATACAATGAGCAGTTCTTC; cdr3_aa: CASRGLAEYNEQFF
v_call: TRBV4-1; d_call: TRBD1; clone_size: NA; cdr3_length: 19; j_call: TRBJ1-1; cdr3_nt: TGCGCCAGCAGCCTCGTTATGCTCGGGACAGGGGGCGTGGACACTGAAGCTTTCTTT; cdr3_aa: CASSLVMLGTGGVDTEAFF
v_call: TRBV7-7; d_call: NA; clone_size: few; cdr3_length: 13; j_call: TRBJ2-3; cdr3_nt: TGTGCTAGCAGCTTAACTCCCATGGATACGCAGTATTTT; cdr3_aa: CASSLTPMDTQYF
v_call: TRBV2; d_call: NA; clone_size: few; cdr3_length: 13; j_call: TRBJ1-4; cdr3_nt: TGTGCCAGCAGTGTCAGGGATAATGAAAAACTGTTTTTT; cdr3_aa: CASSVRDNEKLFF
v_call: TRBV12-2; d_call: NA; clone_size: NA; cdr3_length: 15; j_call: TRBJ1-5; cdr3_nt: TGTGCAAGTCGCCCCACAGGGGGGAGCAATCAGCCCCAGCATTTT; cdr3_aa: CASRPTGGSNQPQHF
v_call: TRBV10-1; d_call: NA; clone_size: NA; cdr3_length: 13; j_call: TRBJ2-5; cdr3_nt: TGCGCCAGCAGTGAAAGCTTTCAAGAGACCCAGTACTTC; cdr3_aa: CASSESFQETQYF
v_call: TRBV6-5; d_call: TRBD2; clone_size: NA; cdr3_length: 13; j_call: TRBJ2-5; cdr3_nt: TGTGCCAGCAGGGAGTTGGGGGAGGGGACCCAGTACTTC; cdr3_aa: CASRELGEGTQYF
v_call: TRBV18; d_call: NA; clone_size: NA; cdr3_length: 18; j_call: TRBJ2-7; cdr3_nt: TGTGCCAGCTCACCACGGGATAGTGTGGGGGCTCGTGGGGACGAGCAGTACTTC; cdr3_aa: CASSPRDSVGARGDEQYF
v_call: TRBV27; d_call: NA; clone_size: few; cdr3_length: 18; j_call: TRBJ2-3; cdr3_nt: TGTGCCAGCAGTCCCTCTTATGGGAGCGGACGTGCGGCAGATACGCAGTATTTT; cdr3_aa: CASSPSYGSGRAADTQYF
v_call: TRBV4-1; d_call: NA; clone_size: NA; cdr3_length: 14; j_call: TRBJ1-2; cdr3_nt: TGCGCCAGCAGCCAAGTTGGAGAAGTCTATGGCTACACCTTC; cdr3_aa: CASSQVGEVYGYTF
v_call: TRBV25-1; d_call: TRBD2; clone_size: NA; cdr3_length: 16; j_call: TRBJ2-3; cdr3_nt: TGTGCCAGCAGTGGCGGCTCGGGGGGGTGGGGAGATACGCAGTATTTT; cdr3_aa: CASSGGSGGWGDTQYF
v_call: TRBV6-1; d_call: NA; clone_size: NA; cdr3_length: 13; j_call: TRBJ1-5; cdr3_nt: TGTGCCAGCAGGGGGAGGGGGACGCAGCCCCAGCATTTT; cdr3_aa: CASRGRGTQPQHF
v_call: TRBV25-1; d_call: NA; clone_size: NA; cdr3_length: 15; j_call: TRBJ2-2; cdr3_nt: TGTGCCAGCAGTGTCGCGTCCGCGAACACCGGGGAGCTGTTTTTT; cdr3_aa: CASSVASANTGELFF
v_call: TRBV29-1; d_call: TRBD1; clone_size: few; cdr3_length: 14; j_call: TRBJ2-7; cdr3_nt: TGCAGCGTAGAGGGACAGGGGGATTCCTACGAGCAGTACTTC; cdr3_aa: CSVEGQGDSYEQYF
v_call: TRBV4-1; d_call: NA; clone_size: NA; cdr3_length: 12; j_call: TRBJ2-1; cdr3_nt: TGCGCCAGCGGCGGAACCCGCAATGAGCAGTTCTTC; cdr3_aa: CASGGTRNEQFF
v_call: TRBV4-1; d_call: TRBD1; clone_size: NA; cdr3_length: 16; j_call: TRBJ2-1; cdr3_nt: TGCGCCAGCAGCCAAGATGTGAGACAGGGGGCCTCTCGGTGGTTCTTC; cdr3_aa: CASSQDVRQGASRWFF
v_call: TRBV5-4; d_call: TRBD2; clone_size: NA; cdr3_length: 15; j_call: TRBJ2-3; cdr3_nt: TGTGCCAGCAGCTTGACTAGCGGTCACGTAGATACGCAGTATTTT; cdr3_aa: CASSLTSGHVDTQYF
v_call: TRBV5-4; d_call: NA; clone_size: NA; cdr3_length: 16; j_call: TRBJ1-1; cdr3_nt: TGTGCCAGCAGCCCGGGCGGGGGGGTATGGAACACTGAAGCTTTCTTT; cdr3_aa: CASSPGGGVWNTEAFF
v_call: TRBV6-4; d_call: TRBD2; clone_size: NA; cdr3_length: 15; j_call: TRBJ2-3; cdr3_nt: TGTGCCAGCAGTGTAGGGGCCGGGGGGACAGATACGCAGTATTTT; cdr3_aa: CASSVGAGGTDTQYF
v_call: TRBV10-1; d_call: TRBD2; clone_size: NA; cdr3_length: 15; j_call: TRBJ2-1; cdr3_nt: TGCGCCAGCAGTGGTCTAGCGGGAGACACAAATGAGCAGTTCTTC; cdr3_aa: CASSGLAGDTNEQFF
v_call: TRBV19; d_call: NA; clone_size: NA; cdr3_length: 14; j_call: TRBJ2-3; cdr3_nt: TGTGCCAGTAGTATTCAGGGAGGACCGAATACGCAGTATTTT; cdr3_aa: CASSIQGGPNTQYF
v_call: TRBV29-1; d_call: NA; clone_size: NA; cdr3_length: 13; j_call: TRBJ1-2; cdr3_nt: TGCAGCGCCAAATTCGGGGTCTACTATGGCTACCCCTTC; cdr3_aa: CSAKFGVYYGYPF
v_call: TRBV5-4; d_call: NA; clone_size: NA; cdr3_length: 14; j_call: TRBJ2-3; cdr3_nt: TGTGCCAGCAGCTATGGACAGCGCACAGATACGCAGTATTTT; cdr3_aa: CASSYGQRTDTQYF
v_call: TRBV6-5; d_call: NA; clone_size: NA; cdr3_length: 15; j_call: TRBJ1-2; cdr3_nt: TGTGCCAGCAACAAGGGGCCCCTCGCGGTCCATGGCTACACCTTC; cdr3_aa: CASNKGPLAVHGYTF
v_call: TRBV6-1; d_call: NA; clone_size: few; cdr3_length: 14; j_call: TRBJ1-2; cdr3_nt: TGTGCCAGCAGTCTCCGACAGCTTGCGGGAGGCTACACCTTC; cdr3_aa: CASSLRQLAGGYTF
v_call: TRBV10-2; d_call: TRBD2; clone_size: NA; cdr3_length: 13; j_call: TRBJ2-1; cdr3_nt: TGCGCCACCAAGACTAGCGGGAGCGATGAGCAGTTCTTC; cdr3_aa: CATKTSGSDEQFF
v_call: TRBV10-2; d_call: NA; clone_size: NA; cdr3_length: 12; j_call: TRBJ2-3; cdr3_nt: TGCGCCAGCAGTGAATCCGTAGATACGCAGTATTTT; cdr3_aa: CASSESVDTQYF
v_call: TRBV7-7; d_call: NA; clone_size: NA; cdr3_length: 13; j_call: TRBJ1-1; cdr3_nt: TGTGCTAGCAGTAGGGACTCGAACACTGAAGCTTTCTTT; cdr3_aa: CASSRDSNTEAFF
v_call: TRBV5-1; d_call: TRBD1; clone_size: once; cdr3_length: 15; j_call: TRBJ1-1; cdr3_nt: TGCGCCAGCAGCTTGGGTCAGGGGGTGAACACTGAAGCTTTCTTT; cdr3_aa: CASSLGQGVNTEAFF
v_call: TRBV7-3; d_call: NA; clone_size: NA; cdr3_length: 14; j_call: TRBJ2-2; cdr3_nt: TGTGCCAGCAGCCCGCGTGCGAACACCGGGGAGCTGTTTTTT; cdr3_aa: CASSPRANTGELFF
v_call: TRBV19; d_call: TRBD1; clone_size: NA; cdr3_length: 16; j_call: TRBJ1-5; cdr3_nt: TGTGCCAGTAGTATCCTTACAGGGGTCCGCAATCAGCCCCAGCATTTT; cdr3_aa: CASSILTGVRNQPQHF
v_call: TRBV28; d_call: NA; clone_size: NA; cdr3_length: 17; j_call: TRBJ1-5; cdr3_nt: TGTGCCAGCAGCCAACAGGGATTTTTCACTAGCAATCAGCCCCAGCATTTT; cdr3_aa: CASSQQGFFTSNQPQHF
v_call: TRBV2; d_call: TRBD1; clone_size: few; cdr3_length: 14; j_call: TRBJ1-1; cdr3_nt: TGTGCCAGCATTTGGACAGGGAGTAACACTGAAGCTTTCTTT; cdr3_aa: CASIWTGSNTEAFF